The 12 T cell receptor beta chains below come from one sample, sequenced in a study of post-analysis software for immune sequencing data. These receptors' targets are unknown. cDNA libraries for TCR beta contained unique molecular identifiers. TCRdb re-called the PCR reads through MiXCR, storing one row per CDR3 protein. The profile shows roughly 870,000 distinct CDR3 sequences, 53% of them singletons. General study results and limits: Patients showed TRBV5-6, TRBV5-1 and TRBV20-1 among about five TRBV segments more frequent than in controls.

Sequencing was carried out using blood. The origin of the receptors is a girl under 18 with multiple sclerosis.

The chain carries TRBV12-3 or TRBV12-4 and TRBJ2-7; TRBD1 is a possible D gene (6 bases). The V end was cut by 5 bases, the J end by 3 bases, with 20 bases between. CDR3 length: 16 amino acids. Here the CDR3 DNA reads TGTGCCAGCAGTGCCCAGCCGGGACACGGGGACTACGAGCAGTACTTC. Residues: CASSAQPGHGDYEQYF.

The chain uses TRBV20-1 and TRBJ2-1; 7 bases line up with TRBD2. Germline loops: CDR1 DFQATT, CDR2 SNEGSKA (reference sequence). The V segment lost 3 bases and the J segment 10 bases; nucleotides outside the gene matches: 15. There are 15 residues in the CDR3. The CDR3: CSASDWRGTQREQFF. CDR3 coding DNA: TGCAGTGCTAGCGATTGGCGGGGGACCCAACGGGAGCAGTTCTTC.

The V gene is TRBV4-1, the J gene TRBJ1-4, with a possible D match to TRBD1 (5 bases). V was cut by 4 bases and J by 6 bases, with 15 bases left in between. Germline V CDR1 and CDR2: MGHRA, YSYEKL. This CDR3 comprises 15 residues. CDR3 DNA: TGCGCCAGCAGCCCAGGCAGGACACAAGATGAAAAACTGTTTTTT. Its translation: CASSPGRTQDEKLFF.

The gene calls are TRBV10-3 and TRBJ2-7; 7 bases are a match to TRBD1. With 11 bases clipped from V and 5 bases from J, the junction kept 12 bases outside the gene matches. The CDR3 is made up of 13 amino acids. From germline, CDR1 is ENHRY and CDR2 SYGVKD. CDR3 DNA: TGTGCCCCCTCTTCGGACAGGTTCAACGAGCAGTACTTC. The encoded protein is CAPSSDRFNEQYF.

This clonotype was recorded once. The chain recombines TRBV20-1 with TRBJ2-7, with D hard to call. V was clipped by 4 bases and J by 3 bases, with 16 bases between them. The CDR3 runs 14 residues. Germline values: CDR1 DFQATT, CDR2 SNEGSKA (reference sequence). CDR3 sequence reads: CSATGSLLDYEQYF. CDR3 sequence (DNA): TGCAGTGCTACCGGATCACTACTCGACTACGAGCAGTACTTC.

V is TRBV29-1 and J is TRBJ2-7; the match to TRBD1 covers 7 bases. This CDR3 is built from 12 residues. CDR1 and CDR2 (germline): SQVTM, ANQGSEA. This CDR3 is CSAVGGAYEQYF. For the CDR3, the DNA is TGCAGTGCCGTAGGGGGCGCCTACGAGCAGTACTTC.

The CDR3 nucleotides are TGTGCCAGCAGCCAAAGGAGGTTGACTAGCGGTTACACAGATACGCAGTATTTT. It is translated as CASSQRRLTSGYTDTQYF. J is TRBJ2-3 and V is TRBV7-9; 9 bases match TRBD2. The germline CDR1 and CDR2 sequences are SEHNR and FQNEAQ (reference sequence). This CDR3 is built from 18 residues. J lost 2 bases, V lost 5 bases, and 14 bases had no gene match. The full variable domain, in which reference TRBV7-9 and TRBJ2-3 provide the parts outside the CDR3, is DTGVSQNPRHKITKRGQNVTFRCDPISEHNRLYWYRQTLGQGPEFLTYFQNEAQLEKSRLLSDRFSAERPKGSFSTLEIQRTEQGDSAMYLCASSQRRLTSGYTDTQYFGPGTRLTVL.

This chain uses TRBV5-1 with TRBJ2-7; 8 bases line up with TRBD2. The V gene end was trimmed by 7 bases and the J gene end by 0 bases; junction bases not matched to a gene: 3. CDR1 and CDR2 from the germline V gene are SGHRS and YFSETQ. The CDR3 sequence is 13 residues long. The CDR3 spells CASPLAASYEQYF. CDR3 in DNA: TGCGCCAGCCCACTAGCGGCCTCCTACGAGCAGTACTTC.

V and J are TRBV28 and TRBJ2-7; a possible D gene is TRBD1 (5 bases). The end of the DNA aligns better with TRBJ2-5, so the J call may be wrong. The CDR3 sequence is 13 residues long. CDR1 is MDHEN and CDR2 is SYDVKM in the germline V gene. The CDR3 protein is CASSSRVGETQYF. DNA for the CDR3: TGTGCCAGCAGTAGCAGGGTTGGGGAGACCCAGTACTTC.

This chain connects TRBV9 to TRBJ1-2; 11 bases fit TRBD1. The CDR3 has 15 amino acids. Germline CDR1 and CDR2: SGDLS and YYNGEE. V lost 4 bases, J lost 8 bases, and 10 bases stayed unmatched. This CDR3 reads CASSPSSRDRGGYTF. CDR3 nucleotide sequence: TGTGCCAGCAGCCCATCGTCCCGGGACAGGGGGGGCTACACCTTC. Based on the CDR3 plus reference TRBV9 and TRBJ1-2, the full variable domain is DSGVTQTPKHLITATGQRVTLRCSPRSGDLSVYWYQQSLDQGLQFLIQYYNGEERAKGNILERFSAQQFPDLHSELNLSSLELGDSALYFCASSPSSRDRGGYTFGSGTRLTVV.

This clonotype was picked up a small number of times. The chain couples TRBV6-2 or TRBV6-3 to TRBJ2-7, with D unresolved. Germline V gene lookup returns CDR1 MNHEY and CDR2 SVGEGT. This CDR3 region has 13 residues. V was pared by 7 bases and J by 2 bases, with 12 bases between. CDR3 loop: CASKGFATYEQYF. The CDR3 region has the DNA TGTGCCAGCAAAGGCTTTGCGACCTACGAGCAGTACTTC.

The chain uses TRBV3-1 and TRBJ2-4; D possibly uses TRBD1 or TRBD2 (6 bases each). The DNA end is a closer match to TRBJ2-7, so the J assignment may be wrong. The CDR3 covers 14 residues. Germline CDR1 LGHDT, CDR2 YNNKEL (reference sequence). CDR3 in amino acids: CASSQGRGLYEQYF. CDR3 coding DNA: TGTGCCAGCAGCCAAGGCAGGGGACTTTACGAGCAGTACTTC.